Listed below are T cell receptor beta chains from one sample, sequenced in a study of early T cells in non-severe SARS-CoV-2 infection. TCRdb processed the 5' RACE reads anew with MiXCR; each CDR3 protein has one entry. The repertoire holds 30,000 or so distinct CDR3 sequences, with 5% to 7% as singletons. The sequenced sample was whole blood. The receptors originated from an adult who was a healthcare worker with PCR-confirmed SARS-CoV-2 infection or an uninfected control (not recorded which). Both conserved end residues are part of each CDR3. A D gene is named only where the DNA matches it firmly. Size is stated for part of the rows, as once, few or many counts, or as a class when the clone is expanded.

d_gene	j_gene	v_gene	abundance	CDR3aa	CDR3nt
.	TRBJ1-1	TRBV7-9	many	CASSLALGGGTEAFF	TGTGCCAGCAGCTTAGCGTTAGGCGGAGGGACTGAAGCTTTCTTT
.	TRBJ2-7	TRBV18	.	CASTGLPSSYEQYF	TGTGCCAGCACGGGACTCCCGAGCTCCTACGAGCAGTACTTC
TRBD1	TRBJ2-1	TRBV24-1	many	CATSDFGQVNEQFF	TGTGCCACCAGTGATTTTGGACAGGTCAATGAGCAGTTCTTC
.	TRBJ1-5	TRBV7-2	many	CASSLAGDMSSPQPQHF	TGTGCCAGCAGCTTAGCGGGGGACATGTCATCCCCACAGCCCCAGCATTTT
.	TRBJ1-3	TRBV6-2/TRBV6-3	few	CASSYSDTTGNTIYF	TGTGCCAGCAGTTACTCGGACACCACTGGAAACACCATATATTTT
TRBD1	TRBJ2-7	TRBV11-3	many	CASSSRQGRSYEQYF	TGTGCCAGCAGCTCCCGACAGGGGCGTTCCTACGAGCAGTACTTC
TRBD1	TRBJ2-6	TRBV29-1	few	CSVFGPGQGDSGANVLTF	TGCAGCGTCTTTGGACCGGGACAGGGCGACTCTGGGGCCAACGTCCTGACTTTC
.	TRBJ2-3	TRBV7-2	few	CASSLAGGQDTQYF	TGTGCCAGCAGCTTAGCGGGGGGGCAGGATACGCAGTATTTT
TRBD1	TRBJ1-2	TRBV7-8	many	CASSSTGGTGVHGYTF	TGTGCCAGCAGCTCTACTGGCGGGACAGGGGTACATGGCTACACCTTC
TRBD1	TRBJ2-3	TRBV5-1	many	CASSPGQGADTQYF	TGCGCCAGCAGCCCCGGACAGGGGGCAGATACGCAGTATTTT
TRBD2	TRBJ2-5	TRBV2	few	CASSWDYFFAQYF	TGTGCCAGCAGCTGGGACTATTTTTTTGCCCAGTACTTC
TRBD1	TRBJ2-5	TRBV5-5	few	CASSSGQRVESQYF	TGTGCCAGCAGCTCGGGACAGAGGGTGGAATCCCAGTACTTC
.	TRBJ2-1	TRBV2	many	CASRGDMGYNEQFF	TGTGCCAGCAGAGGGGACATGGGCTACAATGAGCAGTTCTTC
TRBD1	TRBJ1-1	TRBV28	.	CASSRTGVYTEAFF	TGTGCCAGCAGTAGGACAGGGGTATACACTGAAGCTTTCTTT
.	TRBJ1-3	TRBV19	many	CASSNRPTSGNTIYF	TGTGCCAGTAGTAACAGGCCGACTTCTGGAAACACCATATATTTT
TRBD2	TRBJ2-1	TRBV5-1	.	CASSTLAGGDGEQFF	TGCGCCAGCAGCACGCTAGCGGGAGGCGACGGTGAGCAGTTCTTC
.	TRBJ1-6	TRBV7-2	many	CASSELYSSYNSPLHF	TGTGCCAGCAGCGAATTGTACAGCTCCTATAATTCACCCCTCCACTTT
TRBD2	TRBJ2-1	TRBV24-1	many	CATSDLAGGRNEQFF	TGTGCCACCAGTGATTTAGCGGGAGGGCGGAATGAGCAGTTCTTC
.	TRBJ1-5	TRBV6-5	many	CASSADRSNQPQHF	TGTGCCAGCAGTGCCGACAGGAGCAATCAGCCCCAGCATTTT
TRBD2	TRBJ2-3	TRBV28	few	CASRPTSGRADTQYF	TGTGCCAGCAGACCGACTAGCGGGAGGGCGGATACGCAGTATTTT
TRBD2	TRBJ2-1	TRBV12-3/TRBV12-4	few	CASRPPGTSGPQQFF	TGTGCCAGCAGGCCCCCCGGGACTAGCGGGCCCCAGCAGTTCTTC
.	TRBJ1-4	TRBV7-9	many	CASSSDPAGEKLFF	TGTGCCAGCAGCTCGGACCCGGCTGGGGAAAAACTGTTTTTT
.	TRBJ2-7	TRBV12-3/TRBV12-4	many	CASSLSRYEQYF	TGTGCCAGCAGTTTATCTCGGTACGAGCAGTACTTC
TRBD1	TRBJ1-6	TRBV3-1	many	CASSPRTGYSPLHF	TGTGCCAGCAGCCCCCGGACAGGGTATTCACCCCTCCACTTT
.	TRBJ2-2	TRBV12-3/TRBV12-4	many	CASSLTGRTNTGELFF	TGTGCCAGCAGTCTCACGGGACGGACGAACACCGGGGAGCTGTTTTTT
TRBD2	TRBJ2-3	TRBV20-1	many	CSARGGAGVTDTQYF	TGCAGTGCTAGAGGAGGGGCGGGGGTCACAGATACGCAGTATTTT
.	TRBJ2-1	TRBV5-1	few	CASSQGGYNEQFF	TGCGCCAGCAGCCAAGGGGGCTACAATGAGCAGTTCTTC
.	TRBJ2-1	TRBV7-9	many	CASSSGLTVDEQFF	TGTGCCAGCAGCTCAGGTCTAACGGTCGATGAGCAGTTCTTC
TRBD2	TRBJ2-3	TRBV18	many	CASSPPRLAGGDTQYF	TGTGCCAGCTCACCACCTAGGCTTGCGGGAGGAGATACGCAGTATTTT
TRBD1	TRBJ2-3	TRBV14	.	CASSFQGALADTQYF	TGTGCCAGCAGCTTCCAGGGGGCATTGGCAGATACGCAGTATTTT
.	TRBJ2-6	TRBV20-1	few	CSALYNSVSGANVLTF	TGCAGTGCTCTCTATAACTCAGTCTCTGGGGCCAACGTCCTGACTTTC
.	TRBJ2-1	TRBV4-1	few	CASSQPDWPRELQGDEQFF	TGCGCCAGCAGCCAACCTGATTGGCCCCGGGAACTTCAAGGGGATGAGCAGTTCTTC
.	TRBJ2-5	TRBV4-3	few	CASSQGLAPQETQYF	TGCGCCAGCAGCCAAGGTCTTGCCCCGCAAGAGACCCAGTACTTC
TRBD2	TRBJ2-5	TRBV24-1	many	CATSDFERGEETQYF	TGTGCCACCAGTGATTTCGAGCGGGGAGAAGAGACCCAGTACTTC
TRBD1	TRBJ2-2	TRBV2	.	CASGGTGKNTGELFF	TGTGCCAGCGGGGGGACAGGGAAAAACACCGGGGAGCTGTTTTTT
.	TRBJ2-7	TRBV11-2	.	CASSEGVFYEQYF	TGTGCCAGCAGCGAGGGTGTCTTCTACGAGCAGTACTTC
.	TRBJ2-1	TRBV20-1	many	CSASPGGSYNEQFF	TGCAGTGCTAGCCCCGGGGGCTCCTACAATGAGCAGTTCTTC
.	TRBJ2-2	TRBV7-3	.	CASSTDTGELFF	TGTGCCAGCAGCACGGACACCGGGGAGCTGTTTTTT
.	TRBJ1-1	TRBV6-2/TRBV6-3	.	CASSTGMNTEAFF	TGTGCCAGCAGTACAGGGATGAACACTGAAGCTTTCTTT
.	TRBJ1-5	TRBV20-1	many	CSATGSNQPQHF	TGCAGTGCTACCGGATCCAATCAGCCCCAGCATTTT
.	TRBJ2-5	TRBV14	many	CASSQEYRAQTQYF	TGTGCCAGCAGCCAAGAATACAGGGCGCAGACCCAGTACTTC